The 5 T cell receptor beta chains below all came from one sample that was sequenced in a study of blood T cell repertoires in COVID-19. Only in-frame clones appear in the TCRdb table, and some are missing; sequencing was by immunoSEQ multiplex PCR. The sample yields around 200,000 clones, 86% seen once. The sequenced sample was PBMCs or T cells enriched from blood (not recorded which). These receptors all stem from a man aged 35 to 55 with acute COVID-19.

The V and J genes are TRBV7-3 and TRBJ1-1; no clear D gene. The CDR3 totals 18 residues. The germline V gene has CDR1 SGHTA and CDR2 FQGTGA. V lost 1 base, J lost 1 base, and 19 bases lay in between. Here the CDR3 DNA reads TGTGCCAGCAGCTTAAGGCCGAACTATGGCAGCCAGAACACTGAAGCTTTCTTT. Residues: CASSLRPNYGSQNTEAFF.

CDR3 in amino acids: CASSLLGNSPLHF. DNA of the CDR3: TGTGCCAGCAGTTTACTGGGCAACTCACCCCTCCACTTT. This sequence joins TRBV12-3 or TRBV12-4 and TRBJ1-6, with no clear D. This CDR3 is 13 amino acids long. V lost 2 bases and J lost 10, with 9 bases in between.

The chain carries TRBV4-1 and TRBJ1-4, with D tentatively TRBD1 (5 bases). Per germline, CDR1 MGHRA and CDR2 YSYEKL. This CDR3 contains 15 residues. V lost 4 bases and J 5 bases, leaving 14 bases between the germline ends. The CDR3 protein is CASSRIDSSNEKLFF. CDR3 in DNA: TGCGCCAGCAGCCGGATCGACAGCTCAAATGAAAAACTGTTTTTT.

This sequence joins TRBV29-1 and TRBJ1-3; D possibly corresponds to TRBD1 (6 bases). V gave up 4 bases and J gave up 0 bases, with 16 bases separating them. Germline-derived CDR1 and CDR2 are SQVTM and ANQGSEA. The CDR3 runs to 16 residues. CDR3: CSVAKGDASSGNTIYF. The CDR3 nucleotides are TGCAGCGTTGCGAAGGGGGACGCCAGCTCTGGAAACACCATATATTTT.

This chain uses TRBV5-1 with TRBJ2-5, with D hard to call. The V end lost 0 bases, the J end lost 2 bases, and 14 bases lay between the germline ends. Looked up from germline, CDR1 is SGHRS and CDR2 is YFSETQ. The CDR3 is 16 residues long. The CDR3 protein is CASSLEPGLQQETQYF. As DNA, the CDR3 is TGCGCCAGCAGCTTGGAGCCGGGTCTTCAACAAGAGACCCAGTACTTC.